The clone carrying this T cell receptor beta chain occurred a few times. This entry belongs to a study of identical twins. The CDR3 has 14 residues. Germline assignment: CDR1 LNHNV and CDR2 YYDKDF (reference sequence). The V and J ends lost 0 bases and 3 bases respectively, with 5 bases between them. The cDNA had a unique molecular identifier and a template-switch universal primer site. TCRdb fed the 5' RACE reads into MiXCR, producing one record per CDR3 protein. There are 450,000 to 500,000 distinct CDR3 sequences in the sample; around 15% occur only once, and approximately 1% lies in the top ten. These data are also associated with another study on yellow fever vaccine responses in identical twins.

V usage is TRBV15 and J usage is TRBJ2-2; D not certain. The sequence derives from a woman in her late teens or twenties in good health. Sequenced input: CD4+ T cells sorted from blood. DNA of the CDR3: TGTGCCACCAGCAGAGAACGGGACACCGGGGAGCTGTTTTTT. Its translation: CATSRERDTGELFF. The variable domain in full, completed from reference TRBV15 and TRBJ2-2, reads DAMVIQNPRYQVTQFGKPVTLSCSQTLNHNVMYWYQQKSSQAPKLLFHYYDKDFNNEADTPDNFQSRRPNTSFCFLDIRSPGLGDTAMYLCATSRERDTGELFFGEGSRLTVL.